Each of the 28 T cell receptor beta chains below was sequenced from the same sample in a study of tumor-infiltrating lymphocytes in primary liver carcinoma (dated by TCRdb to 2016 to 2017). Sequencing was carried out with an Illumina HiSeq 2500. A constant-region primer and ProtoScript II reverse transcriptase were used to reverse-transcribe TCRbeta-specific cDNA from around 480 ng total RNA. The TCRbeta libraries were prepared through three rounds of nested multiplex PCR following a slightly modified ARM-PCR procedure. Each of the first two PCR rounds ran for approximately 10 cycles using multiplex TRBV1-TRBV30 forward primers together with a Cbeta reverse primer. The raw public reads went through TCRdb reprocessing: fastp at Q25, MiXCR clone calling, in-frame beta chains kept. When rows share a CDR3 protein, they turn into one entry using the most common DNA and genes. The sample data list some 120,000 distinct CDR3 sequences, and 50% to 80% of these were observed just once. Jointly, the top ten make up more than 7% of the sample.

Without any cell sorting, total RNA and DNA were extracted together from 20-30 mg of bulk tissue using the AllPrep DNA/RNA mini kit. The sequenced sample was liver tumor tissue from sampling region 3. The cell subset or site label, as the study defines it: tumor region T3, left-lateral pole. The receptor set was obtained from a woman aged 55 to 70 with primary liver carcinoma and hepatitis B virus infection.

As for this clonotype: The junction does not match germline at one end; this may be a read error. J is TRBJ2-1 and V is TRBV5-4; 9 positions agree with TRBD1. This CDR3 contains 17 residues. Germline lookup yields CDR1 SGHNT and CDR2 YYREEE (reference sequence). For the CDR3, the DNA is TGTGCCAGCAGAGACACACCGGGACAGGGTAGTCGCAATGGGCAGTTCTTC. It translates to CASRDTPGQGSRNGQFF.

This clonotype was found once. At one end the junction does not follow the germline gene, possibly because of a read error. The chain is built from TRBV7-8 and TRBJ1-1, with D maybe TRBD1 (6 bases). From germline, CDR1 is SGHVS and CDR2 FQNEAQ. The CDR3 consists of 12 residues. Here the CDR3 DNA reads TGTGTCAGCAGTTCAGGGGATACTGAAGCTTCCTTT. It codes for CVSSSGDTEASF.

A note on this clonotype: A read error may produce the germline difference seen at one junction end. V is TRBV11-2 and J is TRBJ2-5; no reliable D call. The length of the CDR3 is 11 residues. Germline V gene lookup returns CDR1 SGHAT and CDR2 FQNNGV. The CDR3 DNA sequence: TGCGCCAGCATCCCAGGAGAGACCCAGTACTTC. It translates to CASIPGETQYF. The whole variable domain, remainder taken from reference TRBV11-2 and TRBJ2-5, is EAGVAQSPRYKIIEKRQSVAFWCNPISGHATLYWYQQILGQGPKLLIQFQNNGVVDDSQLPKDRFSAERLKGVDSTLKIQPAKLEDSAVYLCASIPGETQYFGPGTRLLVL.

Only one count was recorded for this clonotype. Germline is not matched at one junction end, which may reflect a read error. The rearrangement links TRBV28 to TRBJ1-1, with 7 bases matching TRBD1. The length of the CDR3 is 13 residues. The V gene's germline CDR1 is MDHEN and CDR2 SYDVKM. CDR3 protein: CGSSAIGRGEAFF. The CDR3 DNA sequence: TGTGGCAGCAGTGCCATTGGCAGGGGGGAAGCTTTCTTT. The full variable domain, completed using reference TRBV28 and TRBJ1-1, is DVKVTQSSRYLVKRTGEKVFLECVQDMDHENMFWYRQDPGLGLRLIYFSYDVKMKEKGDIPEGYSVSREKKERFSLILESASTNQTSMYLCGSSAIGRGEAFFGQGTRLTVV.

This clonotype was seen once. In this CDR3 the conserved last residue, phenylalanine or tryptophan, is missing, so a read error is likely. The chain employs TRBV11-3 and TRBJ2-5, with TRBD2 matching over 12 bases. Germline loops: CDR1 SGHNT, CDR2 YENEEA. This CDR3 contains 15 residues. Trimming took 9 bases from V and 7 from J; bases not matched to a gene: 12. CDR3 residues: CASSPGLAGLRTQYL. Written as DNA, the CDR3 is TGTGCCAGTAGCCCCGGACTAGCGGGACTGAGGACCCAGTACCTC.

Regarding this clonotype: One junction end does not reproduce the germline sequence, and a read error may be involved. The CDR3 reads CASSPATGTNTGELFF. CDR3 nucleotides: TGTGCCAGCTCACCAGCGACAGGGACGAACACCGGGGAACTGTTTTTT. This chain joins TRBV18 and TRBJ2-2, with 7 bases matching TRBD1. The CDR3 is 16 residues long. Germline V gene sequence: CDR1 KGHSH, CDR2 LQKENI.

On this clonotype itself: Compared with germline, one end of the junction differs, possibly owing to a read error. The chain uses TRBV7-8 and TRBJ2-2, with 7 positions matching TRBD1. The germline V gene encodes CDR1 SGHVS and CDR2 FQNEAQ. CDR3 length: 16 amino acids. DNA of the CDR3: TGTGCCAGCAGACCCCGTCAGACAGGGAGAACCGGGGAGCTGTCTTTT. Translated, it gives CASRPRQTGRTGELSF.

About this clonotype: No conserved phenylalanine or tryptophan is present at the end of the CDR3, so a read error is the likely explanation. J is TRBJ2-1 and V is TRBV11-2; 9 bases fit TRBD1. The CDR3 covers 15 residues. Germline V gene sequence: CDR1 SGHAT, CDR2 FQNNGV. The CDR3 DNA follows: TGTGTCAGCAGCTCGGACAGGGGCTACTACAATGAGCAGTTCTTA. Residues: CVSSSDRGYYNEQFL.

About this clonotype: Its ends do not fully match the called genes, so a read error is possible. CDR3 in amino acids: CVSNPDSRYGEQFF. In DNA form, the CDR3 reads TGTGTCAGCAATCCGGACTCGAGGTATGGGGAGCAGTTCTTC. The genes are TRBV11-2 and TRBJ2-1; a possible D gene is TRBD2 (5 bases). Germline V CDR1 and CDR2: SGHAT, FQNNGV. This CDR3 has 14 residues. Variable domain in full (rest from reference TRBV11-2 and TRBJ2-1): EAGVAQSPRYKIIEKRQSVAFWCNPISGHATLYWYQQILGQGPKLLIQFQNNGVVDDSQLPKDRFSAERLKGVDSTLKIQPAKLEDSAVYLCVSNPDSRYGEQFFGPGTRLTVL.

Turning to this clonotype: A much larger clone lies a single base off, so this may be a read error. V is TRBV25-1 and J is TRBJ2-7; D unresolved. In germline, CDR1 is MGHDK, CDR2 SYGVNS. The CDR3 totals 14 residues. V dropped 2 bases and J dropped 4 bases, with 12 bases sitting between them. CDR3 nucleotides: TGTGCCAGCAGTGAACTTGCTACATCTTACGAGCAGTACTTC. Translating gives CASSELATSYEQYF.

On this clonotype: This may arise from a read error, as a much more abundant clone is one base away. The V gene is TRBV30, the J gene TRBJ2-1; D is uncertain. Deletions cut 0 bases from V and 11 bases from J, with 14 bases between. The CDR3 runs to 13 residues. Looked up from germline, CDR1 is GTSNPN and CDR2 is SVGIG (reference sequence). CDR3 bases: TGTGCCTGGAGTGTACAGAACGAGGTCAAGCAGTTCTTC. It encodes CAWSVQNEVKQFF.

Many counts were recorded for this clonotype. The CDR3 region is CASSFYGRGSGNTIYF. In DNA, the CDR3 is TGTGCCAGCAGCTTTTACGGGAGAGGCTCTGGAAACACCATATATTTT. The chain carries TRBV7-9 and TRBJ1-3, with D unclear. Germline lookup yields CDR1 SEHNR and CDR2 FQNEAQ (reference sequence). Between the trimmed V and J ends, which lost 3 bases and 0 bases, there was a span of 12 bases. The CDR3 runs to 16 residues. The entire variable domain, with the rest obtained from reference TRBV7-9 and TRBJ1-3, is as follows: DTGVSQNPRHKITKRGQNVTFRCDPISEHNRLYWYRQTLGQGPEFLTYFQNEAQLEKSRLLSDRFSAERPKGSFSTLEIQRTEQGDSAMYLCASSFYGRGSGNTIYFGEGSWLTVV.

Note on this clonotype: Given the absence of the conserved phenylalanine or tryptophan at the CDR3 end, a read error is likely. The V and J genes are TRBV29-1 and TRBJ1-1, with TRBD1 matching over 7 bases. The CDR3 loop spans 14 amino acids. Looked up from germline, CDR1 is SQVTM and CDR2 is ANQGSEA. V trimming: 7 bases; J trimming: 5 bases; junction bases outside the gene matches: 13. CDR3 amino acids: CSAQLGGEFTEAFS. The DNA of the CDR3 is TGCAGCGCCCAATTAGGGGGCGAGTTTACTGAAGCTTTCTCT.

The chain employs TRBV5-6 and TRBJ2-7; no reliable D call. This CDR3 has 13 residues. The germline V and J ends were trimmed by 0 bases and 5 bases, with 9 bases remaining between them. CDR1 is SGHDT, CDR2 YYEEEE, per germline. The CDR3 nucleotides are TGTGCCAGCAGCTTGGTCACGGGTAACGAGCAGTACTTC. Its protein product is CASSLVTGNEQYF.

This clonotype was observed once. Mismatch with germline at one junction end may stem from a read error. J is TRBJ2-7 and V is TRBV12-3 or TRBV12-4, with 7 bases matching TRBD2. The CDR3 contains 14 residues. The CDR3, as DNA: TGTGCCAGCAGTCTGACTTGCGGGAGTTACGAACAGTACTTC. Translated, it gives CASSLTCGSYEQYF.

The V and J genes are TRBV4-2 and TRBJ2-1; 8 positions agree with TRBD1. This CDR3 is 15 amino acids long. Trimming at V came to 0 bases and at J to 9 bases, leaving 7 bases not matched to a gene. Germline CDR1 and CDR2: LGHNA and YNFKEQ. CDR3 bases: TGTGCCAGCAGCCAAGATTTCGGACAGGGAATTGAGCAGTTCTTC. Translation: CASSQDFGQGIEQFF.

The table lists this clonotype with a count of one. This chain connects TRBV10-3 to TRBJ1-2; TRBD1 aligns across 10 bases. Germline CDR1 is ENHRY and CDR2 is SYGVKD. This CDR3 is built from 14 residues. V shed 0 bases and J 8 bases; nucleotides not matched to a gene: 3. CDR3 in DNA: TGTGCCATCAGTGAGTCCGGACAGGGGGAAGGCTACACCTTC. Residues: CAISESGQGEGYTF.

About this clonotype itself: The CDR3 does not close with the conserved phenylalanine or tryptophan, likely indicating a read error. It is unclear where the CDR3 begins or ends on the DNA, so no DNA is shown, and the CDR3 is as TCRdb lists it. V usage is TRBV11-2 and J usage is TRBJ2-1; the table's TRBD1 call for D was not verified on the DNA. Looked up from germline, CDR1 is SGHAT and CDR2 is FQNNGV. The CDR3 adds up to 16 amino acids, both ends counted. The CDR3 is CASSLAAGGVYNEKFI.

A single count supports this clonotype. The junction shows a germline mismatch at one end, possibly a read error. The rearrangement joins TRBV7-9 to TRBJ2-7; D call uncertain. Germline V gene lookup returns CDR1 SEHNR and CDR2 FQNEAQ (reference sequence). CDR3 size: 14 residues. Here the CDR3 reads CASSLVRPPYERYF. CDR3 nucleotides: TGTGCCAGCAGCTTAGTCCGCCCGCCCTACGAGCGGTACTTC.

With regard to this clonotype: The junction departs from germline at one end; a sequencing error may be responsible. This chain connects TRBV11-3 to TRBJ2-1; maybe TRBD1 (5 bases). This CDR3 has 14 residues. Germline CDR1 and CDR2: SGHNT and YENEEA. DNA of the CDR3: TGTGCCAGTAGCTTAGGGGCACACAACATTGAGCAGTTCTTC. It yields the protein CASSLGAHNIEQFF.

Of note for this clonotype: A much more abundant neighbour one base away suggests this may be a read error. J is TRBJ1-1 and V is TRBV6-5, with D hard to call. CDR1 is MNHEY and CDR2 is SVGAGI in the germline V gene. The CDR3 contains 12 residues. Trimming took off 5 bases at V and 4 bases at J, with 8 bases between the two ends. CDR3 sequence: CASSGRCTEAFF. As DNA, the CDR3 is TGTGCCAGCAGTGGACGGTGCACTGAAGCTTTCTTT.

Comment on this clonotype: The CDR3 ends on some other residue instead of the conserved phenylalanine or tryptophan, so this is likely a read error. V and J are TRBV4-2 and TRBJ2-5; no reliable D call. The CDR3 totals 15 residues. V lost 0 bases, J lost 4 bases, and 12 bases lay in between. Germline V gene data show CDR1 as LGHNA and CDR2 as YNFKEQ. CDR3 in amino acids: CASSQDVMERETQYL. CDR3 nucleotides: TGTGCCAGCAGCCAAGATGTTATGGAGCGAGAGACCCAGTACCTC.

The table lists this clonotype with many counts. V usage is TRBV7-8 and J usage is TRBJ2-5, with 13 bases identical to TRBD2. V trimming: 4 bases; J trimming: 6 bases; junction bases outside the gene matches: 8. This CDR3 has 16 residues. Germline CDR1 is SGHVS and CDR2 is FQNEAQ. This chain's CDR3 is CASSSRTSGREKTQYF. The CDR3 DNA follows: TGTGCCAGCAGCTCCCGGACTAGCGGGAGAGAAAAGACCCAGTACTTC.

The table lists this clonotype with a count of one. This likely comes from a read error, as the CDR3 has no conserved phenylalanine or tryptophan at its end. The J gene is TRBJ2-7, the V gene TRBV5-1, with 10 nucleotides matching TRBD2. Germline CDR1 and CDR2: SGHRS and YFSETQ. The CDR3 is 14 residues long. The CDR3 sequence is CVSSLVAGGGEQYL. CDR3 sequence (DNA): TGCGTCAGCAGCTTAGTAGCGGGAGGCGGCGAGCAGTACTTA.

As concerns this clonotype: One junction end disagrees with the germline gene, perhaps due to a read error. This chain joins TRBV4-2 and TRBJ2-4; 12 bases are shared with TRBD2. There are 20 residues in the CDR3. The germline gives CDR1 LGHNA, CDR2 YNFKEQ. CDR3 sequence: CASSQECPSGRVWPGNIQYF. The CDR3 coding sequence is TGTGCCAGCAGCCAAGAGTGCCCTAGCGGGAGGGTATGGCCAGGAAACATTCAATACTTC.

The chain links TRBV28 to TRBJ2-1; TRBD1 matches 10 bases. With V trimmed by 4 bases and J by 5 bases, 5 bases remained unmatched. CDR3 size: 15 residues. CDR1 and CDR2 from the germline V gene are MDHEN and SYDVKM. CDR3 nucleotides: TGTGCCAGCAGTTCGGGACAGGGGACGAACAATGAGCAGTTCTTC. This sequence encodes CASSSGQGTNNEQFF.

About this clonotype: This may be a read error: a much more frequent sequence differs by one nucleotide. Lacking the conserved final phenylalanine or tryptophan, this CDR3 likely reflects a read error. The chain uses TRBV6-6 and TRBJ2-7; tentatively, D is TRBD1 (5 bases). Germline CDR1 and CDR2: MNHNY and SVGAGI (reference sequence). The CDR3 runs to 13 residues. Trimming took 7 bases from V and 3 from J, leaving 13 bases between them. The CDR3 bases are TGTGCCAGCACCAAAGACAGCTTCTACGAGCAGTACCTC. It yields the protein CASTKDSFYEQYL.

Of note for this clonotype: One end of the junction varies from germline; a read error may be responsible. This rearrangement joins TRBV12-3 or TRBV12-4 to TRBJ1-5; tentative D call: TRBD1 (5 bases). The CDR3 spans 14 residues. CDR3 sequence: CARSLATDNQPQHF. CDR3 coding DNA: TGTGCCAGGAGTTTGGCGACAGATAATCAGCCCCAGCATTTT.